The 15 T cell receptor beta chains presented below share a single source sample, sequenced in a study of blood T cells in healthy people across ages. With a J-beta primer mix and a sample-barcoded 5' primer, a second PCR ran roughly 6 to 11 cycles. TCRdb re-called the 5' RACE reads with MiXCR, one entry per CDR3 protein. The sample has about 1.6 million distinct CDR3 sequences, about 31% seen once. Sequencing was carried out using blood. Receptors originate from a woman aged 30 to 39 in good health.

Comment on this clonotype: A read error may account for a junction end that differs from germline. V is TRBV6-2 or TRBV6-3 and J is TRBJ2-7, with D hard to call. Germline loops: CDR1 MNHEY, CDR2 SVGEGT. The CDR3 is 11 residues long. DNA of the CDR3: TGTGTCAGCAGTTACGCATACGAGCAGTACTTC. Translated, it gives CVSSYAYEQYF.

This clonotype was observed a handful of times. The V and J genes are TRBV5-1 and TRBJ1-2; D gene unclear. The V gene lost 4 bases and the J gene lost 4 bases, with 14 bases spanning the gap. In germline, CDR1 is SGHRS, CDR2 YFSETQ. The CDR3 covers 14 residues. The CDR3: CASSPEAGIYGYTF. CDR3 bases: TGCGCCAGCAGCCCGGAGGCGGGGATCTATGGCTACACCTTC.

The chain links TRBV24-1 to TRBJ2-1, with D tentatively TRBD2 (6 bases). The CDR3 loop spans 16 amino acids. Germline V gene data show CDR1 as KGHDR and CDR2 as SFDVKD. V lost 2 bases and J lost 7, with 17 bases in between. CDR3 sequence: CATSDYGLGGGNEQFF. For the CDR3, the DNA is TGTGCCACCAGTGATTATGGACTCGGGGGTGGGAATGAGCAGTTCTTC.

This clonotype was counted between two and nine times. The gene calls are TRBV20-1 and TRBJ1-6; possibly TRBD1 for D (5 bases). CDR3 length: 15 residues. The germline gives CDR1 DFQATT, CDR2 SNEGSKA (reference sequence). Trimming shortened V by 0 bases and J by 9 bases, and 15 bases separated the two germline ends. In DNA form, the CDR3 reads TGCAGTGCTAGAGATTACGGCAGGGCAGGTTCACCCCTCCACTTT. Its translation is CSARDYGRAGSPLHF.

The CDR3 DNA sequence: TGTGCCAGCAGTTTAAAGGGACCGGGGACTGAAGCTTTCTTT. Translated: CASSLKGPGTEAFF. The chain joins TRBV12-3 or TRBV12-4 to TRBJ1-1; D possibly corresponds to TRBD1 (5 bases). The length of the CDR3 is 14 residues. The V end was cut by 2 bases, the J end by 5 bases, with 12 bases between.

This chain joins TRBV5-6 and TRBJ2-5, with D maybe TRBD1 (6 bases). V lost 4 bases and J lost 2, with 18 bases in between. CDR3 length equals 16 residues. CDR1 and CDR2 (germline): SGHDT, YYEEEE. The CDR3 DNA reads as TGTGCCAGCAGCCTGGGGGCAGGGGTTTCTCAAGAGACCCAGTACTTC. It is translated as CASSLGAGVSQETQYF.

The chain uses TRBV9 and TRBJ2-2; 9 bases align to TRBD1. Germline CDR1 is SGDLS and CDR2 is YYNGEE. This CDR3 has 16 residues. J was trimmed by 7 bases and V by 1 base; bases with no gene match: 8. For the CDR3, the DNA is TGTGCCAGCAGCGTACCGGGGACAGGGAGTCACGGGGAGCTGTTTTTT. Residues: CASSVPGTGSHGELFF.

About this clonotype: It may be a read error: a sequence one base away is much more abundant. The V and J genes are TRBV12-3 or TRBV12-4 and TRBJ2-7; D is unclear. The length of the CDR3 is 12 residues. The V and J ends lost 2 bases and 7 bases respectively, with 9 bases between them. The CDR3 loop reads CASSLRNNEQYF. DNA for the CDR3: TGTGCCAGCAGTTTAAGAAACAATGAGCAGTACTTC.

This rearrangement joins TRBV5-1 to TRBJ2-1, with TRBD1 identical over 7 bases. V gave up 5 bases and J gave up 4 bases; unmatched junction bases: 9. CDR1 and CDR2 from the germline V gene are SGHRS and YFSETQ. The CDR3 runs to 15 residues. The CDR3 is CASSEQGPGYNEQFF. Written as DNA, the CDR3 is TGCGCCAGCAGTGAACAGGGGCCCGGATACAATGAGCAGTTCTTC.

This chain uses TRBV5-6 with TRBJ2-1, with 14 bases lining up with TRBD2. V gave up 0 bases and J gave up 9 bases; unmatched junction bases: 2. This CDR3 contains 15 residues. CDR1 is SGHDT, CDR2 YYEEEE, per germline. The CDR3 DNA is TGTGCCAGCAGCTTGGCGGGACTAGCGGGAGTTGAGCAGTTCTTC. Translating gives CASSLAGLAGVEQFF.

This sequence joins TRBV7-9 and TRBJ1-2; 7 bases agree with TRBD1. The CDR3 covers 13 residues. V shed 7 bases, J shed 6 bases, and the junction held 8 bases outside the gene matches. Germline V gene sequence: CDR1 SEHNR, CDR2 FQNEAQ (reference sequence). CDR3 sequence: CASTSGTDNGYTF. The CDR3 DNA is TGTGCCAGCACCTCAGGGACAGACAATGGCTACACCTTC.

The V call is TRBV6-6, the J call TRBJ2-4, with TRBD1 matching 9 bases. The germline V gene has CDR1 MNHNY and CDR2 SVGAGI (reference sequence). This CDR3 spans 16 amino acids. V was pared by 5 bases and J by 4 bases, with 9 bases of the junction left unmatched. Written as DNA, the CDR3 is TGTGCCAGCAGTCAAACGTGGGACAGGGAGAAAAACATTCAGTACTTC. Translating gives CASSQTWDREKNIQYF.

Notes on this clonotype: With a much larger clone just one base away, this may be a read error. The chain is built from TRBV12-3 or TRBV12-4 and TRBJ2-7, with TRBD1 matching 9 bases. This CDR3 is built from 14 residues. The CDR3 nucleotides are TGTACCAGCAGTTTAGGGACAGGGAACTACGAGCAGTACTTC. Protein product: CTSSLGTGNYEQYF.

The J gene is TRBJ2-7, the V gene TRBV7-2; D unresolved. The CDR3 spans 14 residues. Germline lookup yields CDR1 SGHTA and CDR2 FQGNSA. Trimming took 2 bases from V and 2 from J, leaving 10 bases between them. The CDR3 DNA is TGTGCCAGCAGCTTAAAGCGAACCACCTACGAGCAGTACTTC. Its translation: CASSLKRTTYEQYF.

Only a few counts were recorded for this clonotype. The chain employs TRBV20-1 and TRBJ1-2; D is undetermined. Germline V gene data show CDR1 as DFQATT and CDR2 as SNEGSKA (reference sequence). V was shortened by 2 bases and J by 8 bases, with 21 bases between the two germline ends. The CDR3 runs 15 residues. The DNA for the CDR3 is TGCAGTGCTAGAAAGGCGGGCGGCGGCGGGGTCGGCTACACCTTC. This gives the protein CSARKAGGGGVGYTF.